This paragraph reports one T cell receptor beta chain. The record originates from a study of blood T cell repertoires in COVID-19. Across the whole study: Italy, Spain and the United States were the sources of the convalescent and acute COVID-19 samples. Nucleic acid was either cDNA or gDNA, and it came from T cells, B-cell-depleted T cells, or PBMCs.

The CDR3 covers 16 residues. J was trimmed by 0 bases and V by 5 bases; bases with no gene match: 9. The germline gives CDR1 SGHDT, CDR2 YYEEEE. In the authors' workflow: Amplification with reference gene primers provided the estimates of nucleated cell counts. Using immunoSEQ multiplex PCR, the repertoire was profiled, and TCRdb retains in-frame clones only, with some absent. Clone size and the V and J calls come from that table; the DNA yielded D and trimming. The top ten hold around 2.3% of the sample, which has approximately 190,000 clones, 88% seen once. J is TRBJ2-3 and V is TRBV5-6, with 7 bases lining up with TRBD2. Specimen: peripheral blood. The receptor comes from a man aged 70-80 years with active or convalescent COVID-19. The CDR3 loop is CASRWAGGISTDTQYF. Written as DNA, the CDR3 is TGTGCCAGCAGGTGGGCCGGGGGGATTAGCACAGATACGCAGTATTTT.